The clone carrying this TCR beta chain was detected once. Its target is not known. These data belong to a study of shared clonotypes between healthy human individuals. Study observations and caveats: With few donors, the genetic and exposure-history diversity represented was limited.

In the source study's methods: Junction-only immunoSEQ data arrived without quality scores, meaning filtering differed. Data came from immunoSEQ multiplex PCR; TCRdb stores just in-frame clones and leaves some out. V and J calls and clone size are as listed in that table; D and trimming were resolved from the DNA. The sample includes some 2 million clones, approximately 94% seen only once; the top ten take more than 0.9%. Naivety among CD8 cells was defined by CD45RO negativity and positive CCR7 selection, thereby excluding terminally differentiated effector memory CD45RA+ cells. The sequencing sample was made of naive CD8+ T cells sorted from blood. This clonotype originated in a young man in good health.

The DNA of the CDR3 is TGTGCCAGCAGTTTTATTGGGCTAGAGCGGGGGAGCACAGATACGCAGTATTTT. It translates to CASSFIGLERGSTDTQYF. The V gene is TRBV28, the J gene TRBJ2-3; the match to TRBD2 covers 8 bases. The CDR3 totals 18 residues. The V gene's germline CDR1 is MDHEN and CDR2 SYDVKM. After removal of 3 bases from V and 0 bases from J, the junction contained 11 bases not matched to a gene. The entire variable domain, with the rest obtained from reference TRBV28 and TRBJ2-3, is as follows: DVKVTQSSRYLVKRTGEKVFLECVQDMDHENMFWYRQDPGLGLRLIYFSYDVKMKEKGDIPEGYSVSREKKERFSLILESASTNQTSMYLCASSFIGLERGSTDTQYFGPGTRLTVL.